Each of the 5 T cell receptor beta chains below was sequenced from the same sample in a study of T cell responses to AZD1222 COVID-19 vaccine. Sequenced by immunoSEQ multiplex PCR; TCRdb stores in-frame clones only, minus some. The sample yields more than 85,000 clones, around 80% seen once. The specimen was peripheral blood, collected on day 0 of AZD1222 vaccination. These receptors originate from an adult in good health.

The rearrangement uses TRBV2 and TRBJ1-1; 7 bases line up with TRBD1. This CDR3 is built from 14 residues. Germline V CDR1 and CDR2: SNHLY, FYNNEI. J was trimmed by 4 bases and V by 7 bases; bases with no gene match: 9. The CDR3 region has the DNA TGTGCCAGCACCCCACAGGGGATTGGCACTGAAGCTTTCTTT. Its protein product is CASTPQGIGTEAFF.

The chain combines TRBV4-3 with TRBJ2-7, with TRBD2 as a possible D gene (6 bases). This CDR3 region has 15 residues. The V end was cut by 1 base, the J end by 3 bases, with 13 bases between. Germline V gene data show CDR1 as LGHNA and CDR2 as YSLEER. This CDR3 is CASSQGSSESYEQYF. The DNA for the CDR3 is TGCGCCAGCAGCCAAGGGTCTAGCGAGAGCTACGAGCAGTACTTC.

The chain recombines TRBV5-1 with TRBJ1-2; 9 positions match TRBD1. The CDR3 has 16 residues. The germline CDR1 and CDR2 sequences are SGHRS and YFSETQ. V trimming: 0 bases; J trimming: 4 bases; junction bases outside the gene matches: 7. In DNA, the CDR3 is TGCGCCAGCAGCTTGGGGCCGGGACAGGGCGCCTATGGCTACACCTTC. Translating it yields CASSLGPGQGAYGYTF. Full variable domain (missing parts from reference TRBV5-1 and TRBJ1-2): KAGVTQTPRYLIKTRGQQVTLSCSPISGHRSVSWYQQTPGQGLQFLFEYFSETQRNKGNFPGRFSGRQFSNSRSEMNVSTLELGDSALYLCASSLGPGQGAYGYTFGSGTRLTVV.

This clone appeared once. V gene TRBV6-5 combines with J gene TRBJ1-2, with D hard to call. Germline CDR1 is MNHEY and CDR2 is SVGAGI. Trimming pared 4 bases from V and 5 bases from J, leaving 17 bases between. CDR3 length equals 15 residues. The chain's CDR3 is CASSSLTGPGYGYTF. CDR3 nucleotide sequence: TGTGCCAGCAGTTCTCTGACCGGCCCGGGGTATGGCTACACCTTC.

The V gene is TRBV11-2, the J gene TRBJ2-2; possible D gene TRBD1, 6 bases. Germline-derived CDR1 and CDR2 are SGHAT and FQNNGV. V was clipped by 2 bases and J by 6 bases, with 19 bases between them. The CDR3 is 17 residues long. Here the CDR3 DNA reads TGTGCCAGCAGCTTATTCAAGTGGACAGAGCCCCCCGGGGAGCTGTTTTTT. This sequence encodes CASSLFKWTEPPGELFF.